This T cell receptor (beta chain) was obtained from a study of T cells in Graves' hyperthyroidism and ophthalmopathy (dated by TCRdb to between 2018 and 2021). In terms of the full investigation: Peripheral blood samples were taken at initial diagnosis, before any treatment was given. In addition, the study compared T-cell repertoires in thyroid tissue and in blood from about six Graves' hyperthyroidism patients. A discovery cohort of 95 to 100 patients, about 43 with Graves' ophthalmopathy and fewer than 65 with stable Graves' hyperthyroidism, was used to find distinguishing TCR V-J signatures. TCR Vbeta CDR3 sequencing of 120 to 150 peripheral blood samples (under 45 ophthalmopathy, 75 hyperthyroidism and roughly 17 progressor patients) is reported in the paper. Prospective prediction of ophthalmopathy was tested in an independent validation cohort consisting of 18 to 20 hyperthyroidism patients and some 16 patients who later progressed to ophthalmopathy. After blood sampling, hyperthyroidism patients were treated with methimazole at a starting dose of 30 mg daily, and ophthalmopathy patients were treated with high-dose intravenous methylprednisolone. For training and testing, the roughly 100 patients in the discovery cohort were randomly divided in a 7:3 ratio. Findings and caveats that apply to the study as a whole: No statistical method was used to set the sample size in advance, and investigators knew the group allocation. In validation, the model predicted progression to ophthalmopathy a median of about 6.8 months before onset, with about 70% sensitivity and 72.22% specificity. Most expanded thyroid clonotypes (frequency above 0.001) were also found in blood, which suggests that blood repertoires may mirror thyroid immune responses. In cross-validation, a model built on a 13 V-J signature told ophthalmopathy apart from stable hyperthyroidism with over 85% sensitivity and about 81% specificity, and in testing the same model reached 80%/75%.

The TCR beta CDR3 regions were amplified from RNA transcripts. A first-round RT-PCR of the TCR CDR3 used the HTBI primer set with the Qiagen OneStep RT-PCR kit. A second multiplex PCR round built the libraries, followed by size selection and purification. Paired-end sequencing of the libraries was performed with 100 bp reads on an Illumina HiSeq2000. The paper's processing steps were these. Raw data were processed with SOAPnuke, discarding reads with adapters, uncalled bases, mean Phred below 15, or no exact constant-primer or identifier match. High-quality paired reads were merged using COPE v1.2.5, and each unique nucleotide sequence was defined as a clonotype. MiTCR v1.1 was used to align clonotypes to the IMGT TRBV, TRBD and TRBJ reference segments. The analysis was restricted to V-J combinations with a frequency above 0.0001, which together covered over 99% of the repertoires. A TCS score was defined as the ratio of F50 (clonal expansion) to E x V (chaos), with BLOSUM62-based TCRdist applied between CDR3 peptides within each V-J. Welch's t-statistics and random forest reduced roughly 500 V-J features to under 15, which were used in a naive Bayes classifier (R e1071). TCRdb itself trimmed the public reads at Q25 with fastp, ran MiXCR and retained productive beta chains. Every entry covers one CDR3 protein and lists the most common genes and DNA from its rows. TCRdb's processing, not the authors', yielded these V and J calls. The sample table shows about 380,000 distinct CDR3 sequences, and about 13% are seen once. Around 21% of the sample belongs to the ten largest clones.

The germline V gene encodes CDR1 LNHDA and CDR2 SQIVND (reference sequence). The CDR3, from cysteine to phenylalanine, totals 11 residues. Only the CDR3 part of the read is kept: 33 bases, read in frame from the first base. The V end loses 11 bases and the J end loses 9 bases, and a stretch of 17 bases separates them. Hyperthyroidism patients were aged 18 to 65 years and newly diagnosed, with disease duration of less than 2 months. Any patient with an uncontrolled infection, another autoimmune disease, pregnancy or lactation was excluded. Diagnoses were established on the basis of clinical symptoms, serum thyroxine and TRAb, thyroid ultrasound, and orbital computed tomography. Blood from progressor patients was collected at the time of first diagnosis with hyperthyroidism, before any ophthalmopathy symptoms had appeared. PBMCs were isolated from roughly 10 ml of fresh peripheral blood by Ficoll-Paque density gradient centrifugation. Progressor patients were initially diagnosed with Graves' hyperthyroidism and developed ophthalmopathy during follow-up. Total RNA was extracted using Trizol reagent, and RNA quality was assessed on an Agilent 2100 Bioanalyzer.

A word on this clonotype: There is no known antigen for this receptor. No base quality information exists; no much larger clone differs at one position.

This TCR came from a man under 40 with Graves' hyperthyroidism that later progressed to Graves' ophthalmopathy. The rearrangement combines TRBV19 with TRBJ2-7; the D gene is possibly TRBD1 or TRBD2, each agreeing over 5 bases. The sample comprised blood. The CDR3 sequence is CAREGRQRQYF. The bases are TGTGCCCGCGAGGGACGCCAGAGGCAGTACTTC. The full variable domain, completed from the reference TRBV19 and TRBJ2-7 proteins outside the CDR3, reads DGGITQSPKYLFRKEGQNVTLSCEQNLNHDAMYWYRQDPGQGLRLIYYSQIVNDFQKGDIAEGYSVSREKKESFPLTVTSAQKNPTAFYLCAREGRQRQYFGPGTRLTVT.